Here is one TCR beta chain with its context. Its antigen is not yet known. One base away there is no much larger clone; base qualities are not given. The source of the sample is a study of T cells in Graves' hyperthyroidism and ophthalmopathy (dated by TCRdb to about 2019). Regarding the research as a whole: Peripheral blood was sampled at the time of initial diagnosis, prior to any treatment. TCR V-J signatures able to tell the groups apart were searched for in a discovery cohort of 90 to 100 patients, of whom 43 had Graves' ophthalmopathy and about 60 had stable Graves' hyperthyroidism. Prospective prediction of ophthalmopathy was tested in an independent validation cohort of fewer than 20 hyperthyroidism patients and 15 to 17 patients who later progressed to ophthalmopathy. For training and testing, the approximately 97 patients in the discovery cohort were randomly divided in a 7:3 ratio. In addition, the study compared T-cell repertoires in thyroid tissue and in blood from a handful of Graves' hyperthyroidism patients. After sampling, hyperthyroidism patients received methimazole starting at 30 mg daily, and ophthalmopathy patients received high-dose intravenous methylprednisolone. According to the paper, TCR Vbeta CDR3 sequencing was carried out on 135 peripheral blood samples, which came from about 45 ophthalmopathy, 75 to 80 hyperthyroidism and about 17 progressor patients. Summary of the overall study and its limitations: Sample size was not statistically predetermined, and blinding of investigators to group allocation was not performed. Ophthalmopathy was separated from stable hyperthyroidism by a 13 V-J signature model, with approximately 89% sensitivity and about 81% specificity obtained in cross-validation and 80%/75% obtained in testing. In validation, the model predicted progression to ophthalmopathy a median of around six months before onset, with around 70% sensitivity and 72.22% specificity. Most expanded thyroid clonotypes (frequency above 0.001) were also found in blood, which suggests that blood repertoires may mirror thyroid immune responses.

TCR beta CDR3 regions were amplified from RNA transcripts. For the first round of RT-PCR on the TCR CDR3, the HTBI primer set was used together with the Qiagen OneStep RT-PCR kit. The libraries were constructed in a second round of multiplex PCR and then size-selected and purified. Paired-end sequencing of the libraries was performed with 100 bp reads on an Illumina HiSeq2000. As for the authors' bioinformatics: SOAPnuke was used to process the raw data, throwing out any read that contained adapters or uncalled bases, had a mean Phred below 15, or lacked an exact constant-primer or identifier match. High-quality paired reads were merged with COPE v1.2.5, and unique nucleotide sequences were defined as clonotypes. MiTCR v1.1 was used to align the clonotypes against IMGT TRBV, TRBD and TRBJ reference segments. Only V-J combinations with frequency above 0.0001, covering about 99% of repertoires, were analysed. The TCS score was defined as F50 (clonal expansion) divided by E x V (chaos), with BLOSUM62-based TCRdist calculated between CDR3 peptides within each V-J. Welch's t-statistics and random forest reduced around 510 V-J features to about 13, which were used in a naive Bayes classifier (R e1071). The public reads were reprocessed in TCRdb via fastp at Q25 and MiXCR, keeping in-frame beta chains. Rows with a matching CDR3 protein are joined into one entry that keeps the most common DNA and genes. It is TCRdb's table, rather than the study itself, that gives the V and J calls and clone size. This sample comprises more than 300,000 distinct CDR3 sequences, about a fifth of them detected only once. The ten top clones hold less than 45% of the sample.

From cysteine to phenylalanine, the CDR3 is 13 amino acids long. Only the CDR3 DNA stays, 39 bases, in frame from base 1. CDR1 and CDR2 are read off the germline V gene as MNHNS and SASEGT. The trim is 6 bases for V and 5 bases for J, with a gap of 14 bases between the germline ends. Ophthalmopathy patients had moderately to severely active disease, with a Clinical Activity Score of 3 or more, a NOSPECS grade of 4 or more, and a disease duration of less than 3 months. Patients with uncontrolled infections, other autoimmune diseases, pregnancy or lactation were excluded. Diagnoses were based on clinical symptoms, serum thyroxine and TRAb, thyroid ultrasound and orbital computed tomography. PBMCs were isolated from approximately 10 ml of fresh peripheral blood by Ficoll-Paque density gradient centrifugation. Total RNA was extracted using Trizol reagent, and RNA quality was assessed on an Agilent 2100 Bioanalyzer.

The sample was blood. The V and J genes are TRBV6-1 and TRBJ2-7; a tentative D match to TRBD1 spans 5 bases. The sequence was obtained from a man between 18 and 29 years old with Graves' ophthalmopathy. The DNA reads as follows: TGTGCCAGCAGGGTCAGGGCGTACCACGAGCAGTACTTC. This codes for CASRVRAYHEQYF.